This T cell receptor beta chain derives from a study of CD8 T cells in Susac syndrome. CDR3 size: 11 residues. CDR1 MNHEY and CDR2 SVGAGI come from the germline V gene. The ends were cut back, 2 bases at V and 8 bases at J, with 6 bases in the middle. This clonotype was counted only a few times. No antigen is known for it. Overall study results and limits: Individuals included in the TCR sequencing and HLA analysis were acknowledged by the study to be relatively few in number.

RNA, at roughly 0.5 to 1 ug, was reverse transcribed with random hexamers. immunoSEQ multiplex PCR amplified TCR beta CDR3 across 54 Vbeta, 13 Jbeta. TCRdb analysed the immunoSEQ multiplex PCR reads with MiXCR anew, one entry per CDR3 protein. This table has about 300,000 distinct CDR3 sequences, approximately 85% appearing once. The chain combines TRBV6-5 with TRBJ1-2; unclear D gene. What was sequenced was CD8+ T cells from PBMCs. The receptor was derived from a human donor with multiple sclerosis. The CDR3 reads CASSYGEGYTF. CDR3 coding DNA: TGTGCCAGCAGTTACGGCGAAGGCTACACCTTC.